A selection of T cell receptor beta chains follows, all from one sample in a study of sequential checkpoint blockade in melanoma. The data were produced by immunoSEQ multiplex PCR, yet TCRdb's version contains in-frame clones alone and is incomplete. The sample holds over 15,000 clones; just over 70% are singletons and the top ten take about 10%. The sequenced sample was CD8+ T cells sorted from blood (inferred from file names), obtained from a patient given nivolumab and ipilimumab in sequence. The receptors here all came from a human donor with melanoma. Each CDR3 is given with its conserved first and last residue. Fields, in order: J gene, D gene, CDR3 length, V gene, CDR3 protein. D genes are given only for firm matches.

J: TRBJ2-2
D: TRBD2
length: 18
V: TRBV2
CDR3: CASSEAKDGAGDTGELFF

J: TRBJ2-3
D: TRBD2
length: 16
V: TRBV9
CDR3: CASSVDNGRAGDTQYF

J: TRBJ1-1
D: .
length: 10
V: TRBV29-1
CDR3: CSVTDTEAFF

J: TRBJ1-2
D: TRBD1
length: 15
V: TRBV6-1
CDR3: CASRDPRTGQYGYTF

J: TRBJ2-5
D: TRBD2
length: 15
V: TRBV9
CDR3: CASSRLAGGGETQYF

J: TRBJ1-4
D: .
length: 13
V: TRBV6-6
CDR3: CASNSGGNEKLFF

J: TRBJ2-1
D: TRBD2
length: 13
V: TRBV2
CDR3: CASMLAGLNEQFF

J: TRBJ2-7
D: TRBD2
length: 15
V: TRBV5-5
CDR3: CASSLLVGGPHEQYF

J: TRBJ1-4
D: TRBD1
length: 16
V: TRBV4-3
CDR3: CASSLGTGGSGEKLFF

J: TRBJ1-2
D: .
length: 11
V: TRBV25-1
CDR3: CASRAGAGYTF

J: TRBJ1-2
D: .
length: 15
V: TRBV10-3
CDR3: CAISEVGRAGPGYTF

J: TRBJ1-2
D: TRBD1
length: 16
V: TRBV4-1
CDR3: CASSPPTGGAGDGYTF

J: TRBJ2-1
D: TRBD1
length: 15
V: TRBV7-8
CDR3: CASNLRWDRTNEQFF

J: TRBJ2-1
D: .
length: 15
V: TRBV11-2
CDR3: CASSLLGGSYNEQFF

J: TRBJ1-2
D: TRBD1
length: 13
V: TRBV11-2
CDR3: CASSSPTGDGYTF

J: TRBJ1-2
D: .
length: 12
V: TRBV29-1
CDR3: CSVEDTSYGYTF

J: TRBJ2-7
D: TRBD2
length: 15
V: TRBV19
CDR3: CASSTLAGVSYEQYF